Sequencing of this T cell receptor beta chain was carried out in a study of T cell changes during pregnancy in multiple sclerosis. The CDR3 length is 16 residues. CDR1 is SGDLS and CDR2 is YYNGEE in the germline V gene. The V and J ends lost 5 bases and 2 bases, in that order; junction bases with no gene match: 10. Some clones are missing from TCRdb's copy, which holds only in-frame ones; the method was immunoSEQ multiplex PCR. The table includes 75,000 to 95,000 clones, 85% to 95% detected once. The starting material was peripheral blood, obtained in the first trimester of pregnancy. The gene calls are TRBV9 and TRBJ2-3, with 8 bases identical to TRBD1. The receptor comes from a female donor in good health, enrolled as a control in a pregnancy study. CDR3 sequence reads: CASSAPGQAITDTQYF. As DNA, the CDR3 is TGTGCCAGCAGTGCCCCGGGACAGGCGATCACAGATACGCAGTATTTT.